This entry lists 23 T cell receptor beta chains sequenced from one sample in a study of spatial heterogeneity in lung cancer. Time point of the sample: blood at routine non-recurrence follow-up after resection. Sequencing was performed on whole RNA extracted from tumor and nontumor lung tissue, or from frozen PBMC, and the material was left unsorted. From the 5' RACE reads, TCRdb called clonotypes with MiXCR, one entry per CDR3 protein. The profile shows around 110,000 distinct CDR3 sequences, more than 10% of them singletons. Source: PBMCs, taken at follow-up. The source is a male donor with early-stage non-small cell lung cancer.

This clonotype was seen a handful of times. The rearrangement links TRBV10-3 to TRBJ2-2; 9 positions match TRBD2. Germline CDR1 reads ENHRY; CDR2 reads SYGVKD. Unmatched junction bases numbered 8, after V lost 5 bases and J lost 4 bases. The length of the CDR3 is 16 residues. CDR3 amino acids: CAISLGTSSRTGELFF. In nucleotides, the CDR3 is TGTGCCATCAGTCTCGGGACTAGCAGCCGCACCGGGGAGCTGTTTTTT.

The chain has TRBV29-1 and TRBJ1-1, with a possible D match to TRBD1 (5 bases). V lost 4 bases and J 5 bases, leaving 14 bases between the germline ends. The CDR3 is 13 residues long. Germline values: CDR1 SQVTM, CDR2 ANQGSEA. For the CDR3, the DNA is TGCAGCGTTGTTCAGGGTTCGAGTACTGAAGCTTTCTTT. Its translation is CSVVQGSSTEAFF.

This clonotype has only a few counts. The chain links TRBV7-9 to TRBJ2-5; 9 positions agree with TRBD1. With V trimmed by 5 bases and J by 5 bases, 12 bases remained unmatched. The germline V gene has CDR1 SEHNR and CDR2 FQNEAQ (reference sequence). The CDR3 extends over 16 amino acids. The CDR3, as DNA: TGTGCCAGCAGCACATTGCCGCGGGACAGGGATGAGACCCAGTACTTC. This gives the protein CASSTLPRDRDETQYF.

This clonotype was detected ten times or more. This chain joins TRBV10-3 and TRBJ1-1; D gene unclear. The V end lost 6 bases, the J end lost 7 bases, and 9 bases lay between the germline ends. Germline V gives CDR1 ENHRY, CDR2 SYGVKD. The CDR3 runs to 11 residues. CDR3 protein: CAIRGSIEAFF. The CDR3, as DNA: TGTGCCATCAGAGGATCTATTGAAGCTTTCTTT.

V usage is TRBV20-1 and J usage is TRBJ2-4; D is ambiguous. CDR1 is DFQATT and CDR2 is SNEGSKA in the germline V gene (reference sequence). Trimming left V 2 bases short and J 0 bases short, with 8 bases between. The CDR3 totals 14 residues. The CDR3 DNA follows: TGCAGTGCTAGAACTCCTCTAGCCAAAAACATTCAGTACTTC. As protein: CSARTPLAKNIQYF.

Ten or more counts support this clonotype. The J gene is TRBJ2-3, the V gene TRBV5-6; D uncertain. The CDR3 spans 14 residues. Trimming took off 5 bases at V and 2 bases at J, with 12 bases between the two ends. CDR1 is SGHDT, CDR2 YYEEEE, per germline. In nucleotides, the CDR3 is TGTGCCAGCAGTTACAAGGGATACACAGATACGCAGTATTTT. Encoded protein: CASSYKGYTDTQYF.

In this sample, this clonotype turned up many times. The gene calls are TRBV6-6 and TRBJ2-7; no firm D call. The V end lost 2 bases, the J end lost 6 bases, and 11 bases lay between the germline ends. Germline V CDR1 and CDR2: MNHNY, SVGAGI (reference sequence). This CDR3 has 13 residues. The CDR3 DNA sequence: TGTGCCAGCAGTTACCCTGACACCCTCGAGCAGTACTTC. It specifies CASSYPDTLEQYF.

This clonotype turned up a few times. The CDR3 DNA sequence: TGTGCCAGCAGCTTCGTCGAGCGGGGGGCAGTAGATACGCAGTATTTT. The encoded protein is CASSFVERGAVDTQYF. This sequence joins TRBV5-4 and TRBJ2-3; 9 bases are shared with TRBD2. CDR1 is SGHNT and CDR2 is YYREEE in the germline V gene (reference sequence). The V segment lost 2 bases and the J segment 5 bases; nucleotides outside the gene matches: 9. This CDR3 has 16 amino acids. The complete variable domain, with remaining parts taken from reference TRBV5-4 and TRBJ2-3, reads ETGVTQSPTHLIKTRGQQVTLRCSSQSGHNTVSWYQQALGQGPQFIFQYYREEENGRGNFPPRFSGLQFPNYSSELNVNALELDDSALYLCASSFVERGAVDTQYFGPGTRLTVL.

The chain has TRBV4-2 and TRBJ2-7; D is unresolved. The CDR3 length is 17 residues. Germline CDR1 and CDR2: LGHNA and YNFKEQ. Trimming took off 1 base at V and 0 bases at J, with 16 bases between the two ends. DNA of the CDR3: TGTGCCAGCAGCCAAGCAAGCGAGATACGTCCCTCCTACGAGCAGTACTTC. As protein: CASSQASEIRPSYEQYF.

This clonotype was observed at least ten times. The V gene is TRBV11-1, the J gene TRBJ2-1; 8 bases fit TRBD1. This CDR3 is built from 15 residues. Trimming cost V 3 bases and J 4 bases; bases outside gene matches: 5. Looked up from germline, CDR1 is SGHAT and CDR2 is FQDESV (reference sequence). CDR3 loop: CASSLQGAGYNEQFF. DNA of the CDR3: TGTGCCAGCAGCTTGCAGGGGGCAGGGTACAATGAGCAGTTCTTC.

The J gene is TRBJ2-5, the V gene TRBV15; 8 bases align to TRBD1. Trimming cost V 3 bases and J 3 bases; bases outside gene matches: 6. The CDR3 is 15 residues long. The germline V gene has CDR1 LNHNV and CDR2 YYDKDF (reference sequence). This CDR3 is CATSREDRDKETQYF. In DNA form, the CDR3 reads TGTGCCACCAGCAGGGAGGACAGGGACAAAGAGACCCAGTACTTC.

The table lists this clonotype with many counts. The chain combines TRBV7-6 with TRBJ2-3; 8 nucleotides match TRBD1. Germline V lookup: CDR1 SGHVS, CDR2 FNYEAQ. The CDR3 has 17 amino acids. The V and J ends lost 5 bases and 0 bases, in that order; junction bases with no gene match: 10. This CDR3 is CASSLTPRQGSTDTQYF. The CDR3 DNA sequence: TGTGCCAGCAGCCTAACGCCCCGACAGGGGAGCACAGATACGCAGTATTTT.

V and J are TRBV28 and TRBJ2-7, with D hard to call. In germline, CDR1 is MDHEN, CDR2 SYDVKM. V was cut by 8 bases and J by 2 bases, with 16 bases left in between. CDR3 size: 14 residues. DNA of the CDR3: TGTGCCAGCGGTTCCCCCGACAAAGCCTACGAGCAGTACTTC. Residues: CASGSPDKAYEQYF.

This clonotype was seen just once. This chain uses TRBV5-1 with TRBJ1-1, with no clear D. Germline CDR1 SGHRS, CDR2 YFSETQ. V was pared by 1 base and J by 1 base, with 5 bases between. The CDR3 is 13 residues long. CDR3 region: CASSLPPNTEAFF. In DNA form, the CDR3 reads TGCGCCAGCAGCTTGCCCCCGAACACTGAAGCTTTCTTT.

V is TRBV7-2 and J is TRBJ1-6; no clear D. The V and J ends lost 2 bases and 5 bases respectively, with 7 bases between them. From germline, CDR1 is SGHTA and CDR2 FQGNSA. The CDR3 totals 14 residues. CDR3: CASSLSRDNSPLHF. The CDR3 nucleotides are TGTGCCAGCAGCTTATCTCGTGATAATTCACCCCTCCACTTT.

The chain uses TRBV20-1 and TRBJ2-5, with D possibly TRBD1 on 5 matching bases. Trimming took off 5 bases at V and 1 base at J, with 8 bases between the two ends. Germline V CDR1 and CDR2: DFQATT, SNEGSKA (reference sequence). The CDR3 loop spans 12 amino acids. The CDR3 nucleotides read TGCAGTGCTCCGGACATCCAAGAGACCCAGTACTTC. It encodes CSAPDIQETQYF.

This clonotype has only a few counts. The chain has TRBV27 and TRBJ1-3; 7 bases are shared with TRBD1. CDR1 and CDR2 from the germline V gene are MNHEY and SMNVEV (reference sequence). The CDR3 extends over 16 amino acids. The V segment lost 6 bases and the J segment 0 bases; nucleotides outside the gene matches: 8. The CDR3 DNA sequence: TGTGCCAGCAGACTGACAGGGTTCCTCTCTGGAAACACCATATATTTT. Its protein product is CASRLTGFLSGNTIYF.

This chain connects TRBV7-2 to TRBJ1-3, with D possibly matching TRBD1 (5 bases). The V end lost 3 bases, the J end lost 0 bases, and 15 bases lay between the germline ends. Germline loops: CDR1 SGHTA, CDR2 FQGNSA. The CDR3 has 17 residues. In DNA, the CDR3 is TGTGCCAGCAGCTTCTCGCGGGGCGCCCGCTCTGGAAACACCATATATTTT. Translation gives CASSFSRGARSGNTIYF.

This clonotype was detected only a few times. The DNA of the CDR3 is TGTGCCAGCAGCCCCCCAGGGACGTACAATGAGCAGTTCTTC. Protein sequence: CASSPPGTYNEQFF. The rearrangement links TRBV7-9 to TRBJ2-1; tentatively, D is TRBD1 or TRBD2 (5 bases each). V lost 5 bases and J 4 bases, leaving 12 bases between the germline ends. This CDR3 is 14 amino acids long. CDR1 and CDR2 (germline): SEHNR, FQNEAQ (reference sequence).

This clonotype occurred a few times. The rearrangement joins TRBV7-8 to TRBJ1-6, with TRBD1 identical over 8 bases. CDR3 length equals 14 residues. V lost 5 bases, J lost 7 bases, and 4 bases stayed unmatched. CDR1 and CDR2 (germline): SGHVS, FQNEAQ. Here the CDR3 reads CASSQGQGNSPLHF. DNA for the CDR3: TGTGCCAGCAGCCAAGGACAGGGCAATTCACCCCTCCACTTT.

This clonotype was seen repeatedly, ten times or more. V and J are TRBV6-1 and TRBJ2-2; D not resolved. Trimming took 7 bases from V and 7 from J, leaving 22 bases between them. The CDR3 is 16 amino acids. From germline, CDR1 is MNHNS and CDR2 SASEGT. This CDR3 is CASKSDPHALVGELFF. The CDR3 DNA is TGTGCCAGCAAGTCTGACCCCCACGCCCTGGTCGGGGAGCTGTTTTTT.

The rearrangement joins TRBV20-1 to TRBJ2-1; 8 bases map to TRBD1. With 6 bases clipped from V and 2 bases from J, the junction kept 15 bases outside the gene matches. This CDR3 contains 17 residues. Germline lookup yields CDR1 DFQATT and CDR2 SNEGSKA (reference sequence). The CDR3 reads CSATIIDRGSTYNEQFF. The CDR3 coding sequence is TGCAGTGCAACTATAATCGACAGGGGATCGACCTACAATGAGCAGTTCTTC.

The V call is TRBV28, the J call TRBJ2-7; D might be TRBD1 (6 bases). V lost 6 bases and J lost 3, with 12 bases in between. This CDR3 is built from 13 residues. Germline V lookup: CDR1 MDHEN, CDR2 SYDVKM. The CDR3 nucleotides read TGTGCCAGCAGGGAACAGGGTGTCTACGAGCAGTACTTC. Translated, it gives CASREQGVYEQYF.